This T cell receptor (beta chain) was recovered during a study of blood T cell repertoires in COVID-19. Study overall: Material from acute and convalescent COVID-19 was sourced from the United States, Italy and Spain. In each case, the material was cDNA or gDNA derived from T cells, B-cell-depleted T cells, or PBMCs.

Original processing notes: Estimation of nucleated cell counts was performed using reference gene primer amplification. Data came from immunoSEQ multiplex PCR; TCRdb stores just in-frame clones and leaves some out. V and J calls and clone size are as listed in that table; D and trimming were resolved from the DNA. This sample has tens of thousands of clones, with roughly 85% found just once. The CDR3 consists of 14 residues. Trimming at V came to 2 bases and at J to 8 bases, leaving 6 bases not matched to a gene. CDR1 MNHEY and CDR2 SMNVEV come from the germline V gene (reference sequence). Seattle's enrolled individuals joined amid active infection and were then monitored longitudinally.

The sample taken for sequencing was peripheral blood. The origin of this receptor is a man in his forties or fifties with COVID-19, enrolled during active disease. The chain recombines TRBV27 with TRBJ2-1, with 7 bases lining up with TRBD2. The CDR3 sequence: CASSLGLAADEQFF. The CDR3 coding sequence is TGTGCCAGCAGTTTAGGCCTAGCGGCAGATGAGCAGTTCTTC.